Presented here are 17 T cell receptor beta chains from one specimen sequenced in a study of blood T cells in healthy people across ages (dated by TCRdb to the mid-2010s). Library preparation was by 5' RACE. Sequencing used an Illumina HiSeq 2500. A second roughly 7 to 12 cycle PCR used a sample-barcoded 5' primer and a J-beta primer mix. TCRdb ran its own pipeline on the public reads, namely fastp trimming at Q25 and MiXCR clone calling, and kept in-frame beta chains. Each entry is one CDR3 protein sequence, shown with its most common DNA and genes. The sample has about 650,000 distinct CDR3 sequences on record, roughly 32% of them singletons. The ten top clones hold 15% of the sample. The sequenced sample consisted of blood. Receptor source: a woman aged 80 or older in good health. Donor details come from another sample of the same person, matched by shared clones.

The gene calls are TRBV7-9 and TRBJ2-5; D not resolved. The J call may not be correct, given that the DNA end is closer to TRBJ2-7. This CDR3 contains 12 residues. The germline V gene has CDR1 SEHNR and CDR2 FQNEAQ (reference sequence). CDR3 bases: TGTGCCAGCAGCTCCTACGCGAACGAGCAGTACTTC. Encoded protein: CASSSYANEQYF.

This clonotype came up a few times. The rearrangement uses TRBV20-1 and TRBJ2-2; no firm D call. V was cut by 0 bases and J by 1 base, with 12 bases left in between. This CDR3 is built from 16 residues. In germline, CDR1 is DFQATT, CDR2 SNEGSKA (reference sequence). The CDR3 reads CSARDERKGNTGELFF. The CDR3 nucleotides read TGCAGTGCTAGAGATGAGAGAAAGGGGAACACCGGGGAGCTGTTTTTT.

The chain carries TRBV27 and TRBJ1-5; no firm D call. Germline V CDR1 and CDR2: MNHEY, SMNVEV (reference sequence). The CDR3 has 15 amino acids. V was clipped by 0 bases and J by 3 bases, with 9 bases between them. CDR3 sequence reads: CASSLSRAANQPQHF. DNA of the CDR3: TGTGCCAGCAGTTTATCGCGGGCAGCCAATCAGCCCCAGCATTTT.

This clonotype was recorded at least ten times. The chain is built from TRBV5-1 and TRBJ2-3; possibly TRBD1 for D (5 bases). Deletions cut 0 bases from V and 6 bases from J, with 11 bases between. This CDR3 comprises 14 residues. Germline V gene data show CDR1 as SGHRS and CDR2 as YFSETQ. The CDR3 loop is CASSLVPGADTQYF. In DNA form, the CDR3 reads TGCGCCAGCAGCTTGGTTCCTGGGGCGGATACGCAGTATTTT. The full variable domain, its missing parts supplied by reference TRBV5-1 and TRBJ2-3, is KAGVTQTPRYLIKTRGQQVTLSCSPISGHRSVSWYQQTPGQGLQFLFEYFSETQRNKGNFPGRFSGRQFSNSRSEMNVSTLELGDSALYLCASSLVPGADTQYFGPGTRLTVL.

Ten or more counts support this clonotype. The chain uses TRBV7-9 and TRBJ2-7; perhaps TRBD1 as D (6 bases). CDR1 SEHNR and CDR2 FQNEAQ come from the germline V gene (reference sequence). V lost 4 bases and J 5 bases, leaving 18 bases between the germline ends. This CDR3 comprises 15 residues. The CDR3 loop is CASSYTGRGIHEQYF. The CDR3 DNA is TGTGCCAGCAGCTACACAGGGAGAGGGATCCACGAGCAGTACTTC.

This clonotype showed up many times. The V gene is TRBV7-9, the J gene TRBJ2-3; TRBD1 aligns across 9 bases. Per germline, CDR1 SEHNR and CDR2 FQNEAQ (reference sequence). This CDR3 is built from 15 residues. V trimming: 3 bases; J trimming: 0 bases; junction bases outside the gene matches: 1. The CDR3 region is CASSLGTGSTDTQYF. In nucleotides, the CDR3 is TGTGCCAGCAGCTTGGGGACAGGGAGCACAGATACGCAGTATTTT.

This clonotype has at least ten counts. This chain links TRBV30 with TRBJ2-5, with D tentatively TRBD1 (6 bases). Deletions cut 3 bases from V and 1 base from J, with 9 bases between. Per germline, CDR1 GTSNPN and CDR2 SVGIG (reference sequence). The CDR3 has 13 residues. CDR3 DNA: TGTGCCTGGAGACAGGGCCTCCAAGAGACCCAGTACTTC. Its translation is CAWRQGLQETQYF.

The V gene is TRBV30, the J gene TRBJ2-1; 7 bases map to TRBD1. With V trimmed by 0 bases and J by 6 bases, 8 bases remained unmatched. The CDR3 consists of 15 residues. Germline loops: CDR1 GTSNPN, CDR2 SVGIG (reference sequence). CDR3 coding DNA: TGTGCCTGGAGTGTAGACAGGGCAAGGGGCAATGAGCAGTTCTTC. This gives the protein CAWSVDRARGNEQFF.

This clonotype was observed at least ten times. The V and J genes are TRBV5-1 and TRBJ1-1, with a tentative D call TRBD1 (5 bases). Trimming shortened V by 4 bases and J by 0 bases, and 16 bases separated the two germline ends. Germline V gene sequence: CDR1 SGHRS, CDR2 YFSETQ. This CDR3 contains 16 residues. The CDR3 spells CASSPNLGVMNTEAFF. The CDR3 bases are TGCGCCAGCAGCCCAAACCTAGGGGTAATGAACACTGAAGCTTTCTTT.

The genes are TRBV3-1 and TRBJ2-5, with D possibly being TRBD1 (6 bases). Trimming shortened V by 5 bases and J by 3 bases, and 16 bases separated the two germline ends. Germline V gives CDR1 LGHDT, CDR2 YNNKEL (reference sequence). The CDR3 has 15 residues. The CDR3 loop is CASSLRHAGEETQYF. CDR3 sequence (DNA): TGTGCCAGCAGCTTGAGGCATGCAGGGGAAGAGACCCAGTACTTC.

V and J are TRBV20-1 and TRBJ1-6, with TRBD1 matching over 11 bases. Trimming cost V 2 bases and J 10 bases; bases outside gene matches: 19. The CDR3 consists of 19 residues. Germline V lookup: CDR1 DFQATT, CDR2 SNEGSKA (reference sequence). The CDR3 coding sequence is TGCAGTGCTAGATCCCAAAGGACAGGGGGCGATCTGGGAAGATCACCCCTCCACTTT. Protein: CSARSQRTGGDLGRSPLHF.

In its sample, this clonotype was seen many times. The chain recombines TRBV4-2 with TRBJ2-1; 8 bases align to TRBD2. Per the germline V gene, CDR1 is LGHNA and CDR2 is YNFKEQ. This CDR3 region has 17 residues. V trimming: 0 bases; J trimming: 4 bases; junction bases outside the gene matches: 8. Written as DNA, the CDR3 is TGTGCCAGCAGCCAAGAAGGTTCGGGGGGGCCTTACAATGAGCAGTTCTTC. Protein: CASSQEGSGGPYNEQFF.

This clonotype was seen repeatedly, ten times or more. With a much larger clone just one base away, this may be a read error. This rearrangement joins TRBV6-1 to TRBJ2-5, with 8 positions matching TRBD2. This CDR3 comprises 15 residues. V shed 6 bases and J 1 base; nucleotides not matched to a gene: 7. CDR1 and CDR2 from the germline V gene are MNHNS and SASEGT. For the CDR3, the DNA is TGTGCCAGCAGGGGACGAGCGGGGGTCCAAGAGACCCAGTACTTC. This encodes CASRGRAGVQETQYF.

The chain has TRBV10-3 and TRBJ2-3, with no clear D. The CDR3 runs to 10 residues. The germline gives CDR1 ENHRY, CDR2 SYGVKD. The V gene lost 10 bases and the J gene lost 4 bases, with 6 bases spanning the gap. The CDR3 protein is CATLADTQYF. CDR3 nucleotides: TGTGCCACACTTGCAGATACGCAGTATTTT.

The sample holds many counts of this clonotype. This chain's CDR3 is CASSSGGPADTQYF. In DNA, the CDR3 is TGTGCCAGCAGCTCCGGGGGGCCTGCAGATACGCAGTATTTT. The V call is TRBV7-9, the J call TRBJ2-3, with TRBD2 as a possible D gene (7 bases). Germline V gene lookup returns CDR1 SEHNR and CDR2 FQNEAQ (reference sequence). CDR3 length: 14 amino acids. Trimming cost V 4 bases and J 4 bases, with 12 bases left between them.

Ten or more counts support this clonotype. CDR3 bases: TGTGCCAGCAGCAACCGGGGGCCAACCGGCACAGATACGCAGTATTTT. Translating it yields CASSNRGPTGTDTQYF. This chain joins TRBV6-5 and TRBJ2-3; D is tentatively TRBD1 or TRBD2 (6 bases each). This CDR3 spans 16 amino acids. V was pared by 6 bases and J by 1 base, with 17 bases between. Germline CDR1 MNHEY, CDR2 SVGAGI.

In this sample, this clonotype turned up a few times. The gene calls are TRBV2 and TRBJ1-4; D unclear. The CDR3 length is 15 residues. Germline CDR1 reads SNHLY; CDR2 reads FYNNEI. Trimming removed 8 bases at V and 0 bases at J, with 13 bases between. The DNA for the CDR3 is TGTGCCAGCTGCCTTCGGAGGGCAACTAATGAAAAACTGTTTTTT. Translation gives CASCLRRATNEKLFF.